This entry lists 20 T cell receptor beta chains sequenced from one sample in a study of cytomegalovirus exposure and HLA in healthy donors. PCR was performed using 60 Vbeta and 13 Jbeta primers. The repertoire was sequenced with immunoSEQ multiplex PCR; TCRdb's copy has only in-frame clones and lacks some. This sample's clone table lists 100,000 or so clones. The sequencing sample was made of PBMCs. The receptors shown here come from a middle-aged man in good health and CMV-seronegative.

This chain joins TRBV9 and TRBJ2-7; a possible D gene is TRBD2 (6 bases). The CDR3 sequence is 15 residues long. Germline V gives CDR1 SGDLS, CDR2 YYNGEE. Trimming stripped 4 bases from V and 5 bases from J, with 19 bases between. The CDR3 coding sequence is TGTGCCAGCAGCCCAAGCGGTGGAGGGGAGGACGAGCAGTACTTC. It translates to CASSPSGGGEDEQYF.

The chain links TRBV6-1 to TRBJ2-7, with D perhaps matching TRBD2 (6 bases). Trimming cost V 6 bases and J 3 bases, with 15 bases left between them. This CDR3 contains 14 residues. Looked up from germline, CDR1 is MNHNS and CDR2 is SASEGT. The CDR3 loop reads CASRKLGGGYEQYF. In DNA, the CDR3 is TGTGCCAGCAGAAAGTTGGGGGGAGGCTACGAGCAGTACTTC.

This chain links TRBV25-1 with TRBJ1-2, with TRBD1 identical over 7 bases. From germline, CDR1 is MGHDK and CDR2 SYGVNS. J lost 4 bases, V lost 8 bases, and 7 bases had no gene match. The length of the CDR3 is 13 residues. CDR3 nucleotide sequence: TGTGCCAGCGTACGACAGGGCTCCTATGGCTACACCTTC. Its protein is CASVRQGSYGYTF.

J is TRBJ1-2 and V is TRBV15, with D uncertain. Trimming left V 5 bases short and J 4 bases short, with 8 bases between. Germline V lookup: CDR1 LNHNV, CDR2 YYDKDF (reference sequence). CDR3 length: 12 amino acids. CDR3 protein: CATSARSYGYTF. CDR3 sequence (DNA): TGTGCCACCAGCGCTAGGAGCTATGGCTACACCTTC.

The J gene is TRBJ1-3, the V gene TRBV10-3, with 9 bases fitting TRBD1. From germline, CDR1 is ENHRY and CDR2 SYGVKD. The trim removed 5 bases at V and 8 bases at J, leaving 22 bases unmatched. The CDR3 runs 19 residues. CDR3 in amino acids: CAISRPGQGSTEPRDTIYF. The CDR3 coding sequence is TGTGCCATCAGTCGACCGGGACAGGGAAGCACTGAACCGCGGGACACCATATATTTT.

The gene calls are TRBV7-9 and TRBJ1-1; D is perhaps TRBD1 (5 bases). The CDR3 is 14 amino acids. The V gene lost 2 bases and the J gene lost 2 bases, with 9 bases spanning the gap. CDR1 is SEHNR and CDR2 is FQNEAQ in the germline V gene (reference sequence). The CDR3 here is CASSLMQGNTEAFF. The CDR3 coding sequence is TGTGCCAGCAGCTTAATGCAGGGTAACACTGAAGCTTTCTTT. The variable domain in full, completed from reference TRBV7-9 and TRBJ1-1, reads DTGVSQNPRHKITKRGQNVTFRCDPISEHNRLYWYRQTLGQGPEFLTYFQNEAQLEKSRLLSDRFSAERPKGSFSTLEIQRTEQGDSAMYLCASSLMQGNTEAFFGQGTRLTVV.

The rearrangement joins TRBV7-2 to TRBJ1-3; 7 nucleotides match TRBD1. The CDR3 runs to 14 residues. The ends lost 3 bases at V and 2 bases at J; junction bases unmatched: 1. Germline V gene lookup returns CDR1 SGHTA and CDR2 FQGNSA. Written as DNA, the CDR3 is TGTGCCAGCAGCTTGACAGGGCCTGGAAACACCATATATTTT. Its protein is CASSLTGPGNTIYF.

V usage is TRBV7-9 and J usage is TRBJ1-5; D gene uncertain. The CDR3 is 11 amino acids. Per germline, CDR1 SEHNR and CDR2 FQNEAQ (reference sequence). V was trimmed by 5 bases and J by 9 bases, leaving 8 bases between them. This CDR3 reads CASSLEGPQHF. The DNA of the CDR3 is TGTGCCAGCAGCCTTGAGGGGCCCCAGCATTTT.

In DNA form, the CDR3 reads TGTGCCAGCAGCCTTAGACTCACGATTTCTGGGGCCAACGTCCTGACTTTC. Translating it yields CASSLRLTISGANVLTF. The chain employs TRBV5-4 and TRBJ2-6; D is ambiguous. V was pared by 4 bases and J by 1 base, with 15 bases between. Germline CDR1 reads SGHNT; CDR2 reads YYREEE (reference sequence). There are 17 residues in the CDR3. Drawing the rest from reference TRBV5-4 and TRBJ2-6, the complete variable domain is ETGVTQSPTHLIKTRGQQVTLRCSSQSGHNTVSWYQQALGQGPQFIFQYYREEENGRGNFPPRFSGLQFPNYSSELNVNALELDDSALYLCASSLRLTISGANVLTFGAGSRLTVL.

V is TRBV7-2 and J is TRBJ2-5, with 9 bases that match TRBD1. Trimming at V came to 1 base and at J to 4 bases, leaving 4 bases not matched to a gene. The CDR3 covers 15 residues. Germline lookup yields CDR1 SGHTA and CDR2 FQGNSA. CDR3 coding DNA: TGTGCCAGCAGCTTAGGGGGACAGGGCGGAGAGACCCAGTACTTC. This sequence encodes CASSLGGQGGETQYF. The complete variable domain, with remaining parts taken from reference TRBV7-2 and TRBJ2-5, reads GAGVSQSPSNKVTEKGKDVELRCDPISGHTALYWYRQSLGQGLEFLIYFQGNSAPDKSGLPSDRFSAERTGGSVSTLTIQRTQQEDSAVYLCASSLGGQGGETQYFGPGTRLLVL.

V is TRBV10-1 and J is TRBJ1-1, with a possible D match to TRBD1 (6 bases). Deletions cut 2 bases from V and 3 bases from J, with 13 bases between. The CDR3 is made up of 15 amino acids. Germline lookup yields CDR1 WNHNN and CDR2 SYGVQD (reference sequence). CDR3: CASSETGKDHTEAFF. Here the CDR3 DNA reads TGCGCCAGCAGTGAGACAGGGAAGGACCACACTGAAGCTTTCTTT.

The V and J genes are TRBV7-9 and TRBJ2-5; 10 nucleotides align to TRBD2. Germline V gives CDR1 SEHNR, CDR2 FQNEAQ (reference sequence). The J segment lost 5 bases and the V segment lost 6 bases, leaving 12 bases of the junction unmatched. The CDR3 is 16 amino acids. The CDR3 sequence is CASRGLAGGAWETQYF. CDR3 in DNA: TGTGCCAGCAGGGGGTTAGCGGGAGGAGCGTGGGAGACCCAGTACTTC.

The chain employs TRBV7-2 and TRBJ2-1; the match to TRBD2 covers 9 bases. V dropped 2 bases and J dropped 15; count of bases not matched to a gene: 8. This CDR3 region has 13 residues. Germline V CDR1 and CDR2: SGHTA, FQGNSA. The CDR3 loop is CASSLRAGGPRFF. Here the CDR3 DNA reads TGTGCCAGCAGCTTAAGAGCGGGGGGACCTAGGTTCTTC. The full variable domain, in which reference TRBV7-2 and TRBJ2-1 provide the parts outside the CDR3, is GAGVSQSPSNKVTEKGKDVELRCDPISGHTALYWYRQSLGQGLEFLIYFQGNSAPDKSGLPSDRFSAERTGGSVSTLTIQRTQQEDSAVYLCASSLRAGGPRFFGPGTRLTVL.

This chain joins TRBV11-2 and TRBJ2-3; 10 bases line up with TRBD2. Trimming took 8 bases from V and 6 from J; bases not matched to a gene: 20. Germline V gene sequence: CDR1 SGHAT, CDR2 FQNNGV. This CDR3 region has 18 residues. Written as DNA, the CDR3 is TGTGCCAGCTGTATGCCAGCGGGAGGGCCAACCTCCAAGGATACGCAGTATTTT. This codes for CASCMPAGGPTSKDTQYF. Full variable domain (rest looked up from reference TRBV11-2 and TRBJ2-3): EAGVAQSPRYKIIEKRQSVAFWCNPISGHATLYWYQQILGQGPKLLIQFQNNGVVDDSQLPKDRFSAERLKGVDSTLKIQPAKLEDSAVYLCASCMPAGGPTSKDTQYFGPGTRLTVL.

This rearrangement joins TRBV7-9 to TRBJ1-3, with D possibly matching TRBD1 (6 bases). Germline V gives CDR1 SEHNR, CDR2 FQNEAQ (reference sequence). The CDR3 runs to 19 residues. V was trimmed by 1 base and J by 4 bases, leaving 23 bases between them. The CDR3 sequence is CASSLDVTGQPTLGNTIYF. The CDR3 DNA follows: TGTGCCAGCAGCTTAGACGTGACAGGACAGCCAACTCTCGGAAACACCATATATTTT.

This chain connects TRBV10-2 to TRBJ2-5, with a possible D match to TRBD2 (6 bases). The V gene's germline CDR1 is WSHSY and CDR2 SAAADI. Between the trimmed V and J ends, which lost 10 bases and 3 bases, there was a span of 12 bases. The CDR3 extends over 12 amino acids. The CDR3, as DNA: TGCGCCACCCTCTCGGGGGAAGAGACCCAGTACTTC. Translation gives CATLSGEETQYF.

The chain uses TRBV5-6 and TRBJ2-7; possible D gene TRBD1, 6 bases. With 2 bases removed from V and 3 bases from J, the gap between germline ends came to 12 bases. Looked up from germline, CDR1 is SGHDT and CDR2 is YYEEEE. The CDR3 sequence is 14 residues long. CDR3 nucleotide sequence: TGTGCCAGCAGCTTCAAGGACAGAATCTACGAGCAGTACTTC. This encodes CASSFKDRIYEQYF. The variable domain in full, with the rest retrieved from reference TRBV5-6 and TRBJ2-7, is DAGVTQSPTHLIKTRGQQVTLRCSPKSGHDTVSWYQQALGQGPQFIFQYYEEEERQRGNFPDRFSGHQFPNYSSELNVNALLLGDSALYLCASSFKDRIYEQYFGPGTRLTVT.

The CDR3 here is CASSPITPTGPSRDEQFF. The CDR3 nucleotides read TGCGCCAGCAGCCCAATAACCCCGACAGGGCCCAGTAGGGATGAGCAGTTCTTC. The chain is built from TRBV5-1 and TRBJ2-1; 7 positions agree with TRBD1. There are 18 residues in the CDR3. The germline gives CDR1 SGHRS, CDR2 YFSETQ. J gave up 8 bases and V 4 bases, and 21 bases lay outside the gene matches.

The rearrangement links TRBV7-2 to TRBJ2-1; D is uncertain. Germline V gene data show CDR1 as SGHTA and CDR2 as FQGNSA. Trimming removed 2 bases at V and 3 bases at J, with 11 bases between. The CDR3 extends over 15 amino acids. The CDR3 DNA is TGTGCCAGCAGCTTAACTACGGCGGACTACAATGAGCAGTTCTTC. Its protein is CASSLTTADYNEQFF. The entire variable domain, with the rest obtained from reference TRBV7-2 and TRBJ2-1, is as follows: GAGVSQSPSNKVTEKGKDVELRCDPISGHTALYWYRQSLGQGLEFLIYFQGNSAPDKSGLPSDRFSAERTGGSVSTLTIQRTQQEDSAVYLCASSLTTADYNEQFFGPGTRLTVL.

V gene TRBV5-1 combines with J gene TRBJ2-2; D remains ambiguous. Trimming cost V 4 bases and J 4 bases, with 11 bases left between them. CDR1 is SGHRS and CDR2 is YFSETQ in the germline V gene. The length of the CDR3 is 14 residues. The CDR3 here is CASSLDGRTGELFF. The DNA for the CDR3 is TGCGCCAGCAGCCTGGACGGTCGCACCGGGGAGCTGTTTTTT. Combining the CDR3 with reference TRBV5-1 and TRBJ2-2 gives the whole variable domain KAGVTQTPRYLIKTRGQQVTLSCSPISGHRSVSWYQQTPGQGLQFLFEYFSETQRNKGNFPGRFSGRQFSNSRSEMNVSTLELGDSALYLCASSLDGRTGELFFGEGSRLTVL.